One and the same sample provided the 20 T cell receptor beta chains below, sequenced in a study of blood T cell repertoires in COVID-19. TCRdb keeps only in-frame clones here, not all; method: immunoSEQ multiplex PCR. Counted here are about 140,000 clones, 70% to 80% occurring once; the ten biggest clones make up around 4.2%. Sequenced input: peripheral blood. These receptors originate from a woman of 80 years or more with active or convalescent COVID-19.

This chain links TRBV4-3 with TRBJ2-1; TRBD2 agrees at 10 bases. This CDR3 is 18 amino acids long. The germline gives CDR1 LGHNA, CDR2 YSLEER. V shed 0 bases and J 4 bases; nucleotides not matched to a gene: 9. The CDR3 DNA follows: TGCGCCAGCAGCCAAGATTTACAGCGGGGGGGTATTTACAATGAGCAGTTCTTC. Its protein product is CASSQDLQRGGIYNEQFF.

The rearrangement joins TRBV7-8 to TRBJ2-5; possibly TRBD2 for D (5 bases). The CDR3 consists of 14 residues. V was trimmed by 0 bases and J by 3 bases, leaving 8 bases between them. CDR1 is SGHVS, CDR2 FQNEAQ, per germline. The DNA for the CDR3 is TGTGCCAGCAGCTTAGCGAGAGGGAAAGAGACCCAGTACTTC. It specifies CASSLARGKETQYF. Looking up the rest from reference TRBV7-8 and TRBJ2-5 gives the full variable domain: GAGVSQSPRYKVAKRGQDVALRCDPISGHVSLFWYQQALGQGPEFLTYFQNEAQLDKSGLPSDRFFAERPEGSVSTLKIQRTQQEDSAVYLCASSLARGKETQYFGPGTRLLVL.

The CDR3 sequence is CAIPETANEKLFF. In nucleotides, the CDR3 is TGTGCCATCCCCGAGACAGCTAATGAAAAACTGTTTTTT. The chain joins TRBV25-1 to TRBJ1-4, with D maybe TRBD1 (5 bases). Per germline, CDR1 MGHDK and CDR2 SYGVNS. This CDR3 is 13 amino acids long. V lost 10 bases to trimming and J lost 3 bases, with 12 bases between them.

The rearrangement uses TRBV12-3 or TRBV12-4 and TRBJ1-1, with D tentatively TRBD1 (6 bases). The V and J ends lost 8 bases and 7 bases respectively, with 11 bases between them. This CDR3 spans 11 amino acids. As DNA, the CDR3 is TGTGCCAGCCAAGGGACATTTGAAGCTTTCTTT. As protein: CASQGTFEAFF.

This clone was seen a handful of times. This rearrangement joins TRBV19 to TRBJ1-5; possible D gene TRBD1, 6 bases. V dropped 4 bases and J dropped 4 bases, with 11 bases sitting between them. Germline CDR1 LNHDA, CDR2 SQIVND (reference sequence). CDR3 size: 14 residues. The chain's CDR3 is CASSKQGDNQPQHF. CDR3 nucleotides: TGTGCCAGTAGTAAACAGGGAGATAATCAGCCCCAGCATTTT. The full variable domain, in which reference TRBV19 and TRBJ1-5 provide the parts outside the CDR3, is DGGITQSPKYLFRKEGQNVTLSCEQNLNHDAMYWYRQDPGQGLRLIYYSQIVNDFQKGDIAEGYSVSREKKESFPLTVTSAQKNPTAFYLCASSKQGDNQPQHFGDGTRLSIL.

This clone was seen a few times. The chain combines TRBV19 with TRBJ1-1, with 7 nucleotides matching TRBD1. The germline V gene has CDR1 LNHDA and CDR2 SQIVND (reference sequence). Trimming took 10 bases from V and 8 from J; bases not matched to a gene: 19. CDR3 length: 15 amino acids. The CDR3 DNA reads TGTGCCACCGAAAACCCTCGACAGGGACACATAGAAGCTTTCTTT. It is translated as CATENPRQGHIEAFF.

V usage is TRBV18 and J usage is TRBJ1-1; no clear D. Deletions cut 5 bases from V and 0 bases from J, with 7 bases between. The CDR3 length is 13 residues. Germline CDR1 reads KGHSH; CDR2 reads LQKENI. The CDR3 loop is CASSSQVNTEAFF. The CDR3 nucleotides read TGTGCCAGCTCATCTCAGGTGAACACTGAAGCTTTCTTT.

The rearrangement links TRBV27 to TRBJ2-1; TRBD1 matches 7 bases. The length of the CDR3 is 16 residues. V dropped 4 bases and J dropped 6; count of bases not matched to a gene: 12. Per germline, CDR1 MNHEY and CDR2 SMNVEV (reference sequence). The CDR3 DNA follows: TGTGCCAGCAGTTCCTCAACAGGGGTATATTTCAATGAGCAGTTCTTC. Translating it yields CASSSSTGVYFNEQFF.

This chain uses TRBV6-5 with TRBJ1-1; D is perhaps TRBD1 (6 bases). Per the germline V gene, CDR1 is MNHEY and CDR2 is SVGAGI. The CDR3 is made up of 15 amino acids. V shed 0 bases and J shed 3 bases, with 11 bases lying between them. The CDR3 loop is CASSYSGHLDTEAFF. As DNA, the CDR3 is TGTGCCAGCAGTTACTCGGGACACCTAGACACTGAAGCTTTCTTT.

This clone was seen only a few times. The chain links TRBV5-4 to TRBJ1-1, with D possibly being TRBD1 (6 bases). V was clipped by 4 bases and J by 3 bases, with 13 bases between them. The CDR3 totals 14 residues. Germline CDR1 reads SGHNT; CDR2 reads YYREEE (reference sequence). In nucleotides, the CDR3 is TGTGCCAGCAGCCCACCGGACAGATACACTGAAGCTTTCTTT. Translating gives CASSPPDRYTEAFF.

V gene TRBV5-6 combines with J gene TRBJ2-7, with TRBD1 identical over 9 bases. CDR3 length: 14 amino acids. The V gene end was trimmed by 4 bases and the J gene end by 2 bases; junction bases not matched to a gene: 4. Germline loops: CDR1 SGHDT, CDR2 YYEEEE. DNA of the CDR3: TGTGCCAGCAGCGGGACAGGGTTCACCTACGAGCAGTACTTC. Translating gives CASSGTGFTYEQYF.

This chain uses TRBV28 with TRBJ1-1; 8 positions match TRBD1. The germline gives CDR1 MDHEN, CDR2 SYDVKM. The CDR3 is 15 residues long. V lost 5 bases to trimming and J lost 6 bases; unmatched junction nucleotides: 11. The CDR3 sequence: CASSRSDRVLAEAFF. CDR3 sequence (DNA): TGTGCCAGCAGTAGATCGGACAGGGTTTTGGCTGAAGCTTTCTTT.

The chain employs TRBV27 and TRBJ2-1, with 11 bases matching TRBD2. The length of the CDR3 is 16 residues. Germline CDR1 is MNHEY and CDR2 is SMNVEV (reference sequence). With 8 bases clipped from V and 4 bases from J, the junction kept 10 bases outside the gene matches. The CDR3 spells CASGRGGTSGYNEQFF. Here the CDR3 DNA reads TGTGCCAGCGGGAGGGGCGGGACTAGCGGATACAATGAGCAGTTCTTC.

This chain connects TRBV14 to TRBJ1-3; 12 bases are a match to TRBD1. The length of the CDR3 is 17 residues. The V segment lost 4 bases and the J segment 0 bases; nucleotides outside the gene matches: 4. Germline assignment: CDR1 SGHDN and CDR2 FVKESK. CDR3 nucleotide sequence: TGTGCCAGCAGCCGTTGGGACAGGGGGCTCTCTGGAAACACCATATATTTT. Protein sequence: CASSRWDRGLSGNTIYF.

In this sample, this clone turned up a few times. The chain links TRBV11-3 to TRBJ2-1; 16 positions agree with TRBD2. J gave up 6 bases and V 5 bases, and 13 bases lay outside the gene matches. Per the germline V gene, CDR1 is SGHNT and CDR2 is YENEEA. CDR3 length: 19 residues. The CDR3 loop is CASSNRTGLAGGIVNEQFF. DNA for the CDR3: TGTGCCAGCAGCAACCGAACGGGACTAGCGGGGGGGATTGTCAATGAGCAGTTCTTC. The variable domain in full, with the rest retrieved from reference TRBV11-3 and TRBJ2-1, is EAGVVQSPRYKIIEKKQPVAFWCNPISGHNTLYWYLQNLGQGPELLIRYENEEAVDDSQLPKDRFSAERLKGVDSTLKIQPAELGDSAVYLCASSNRTGLAGGIVNEQFFGPGTRLTVL.

V is TRBV19 and J is TRBJ2-7; a possible D gene is TRBD1 (6 bases). CDR3 length equals 16 residues. The ends were cut back, 5 bases at V and 2 bases at J, with 19 bases in the middle. The germline CDR1 and CDR2 sequences are LNHDA and SQIVND (reference sequence). The CDR3 protein is CASSPKTGTHTYEQYF. CDR3 sequence (DNA): TGTGCCAGTAGTCCGAAAACCGGGACACACACCTACGAGCAGTACTTC.

The genes are TRBV19 and TRBJ1-1; D is ambiguous. CDR3 length: 15 residues. Germline assignment: CDR1 LNHDA and CDR2 SQIVND (reference sequence). V gave up 2 bases and J gave up 0 bases, with 10 bases separating them. CDR3 coding DNA: TGTGCCAGTAGTATAAGGAGCTTTATGAACACTGAAGCTTTCTTT. The encoded protein is CASSIRSFMNTEAFF.

V usage is TRBV4-3 and J usage is TRBJ1-2; D is uncertain. The CDR3 is 13 amino acids. Per the germline V gene, CDR1 is LGHNA and CDR2 is YSLEER. The V end lost 3 bases, the J end lost 5 bases, and 10 bases lay between the germline ends. The CDR3 nucleotides are TGCGCCAGCAGCCAGGAGAGAAATTATGGCTACACCTTC. Amino acid sequence: CASSQERNYGYTF.

The sample holds one count of this clone. The chain uses TRBV6-5 and TRBJ1-1; TRBD1 matches 9 bases. With 5 bases clipped from V and 3 bases from J, the junction kept 7 bases outside the gene matches. The CDR3 length is 15 residues. Per the germline V gene, CDR1 is MNHEY and CDR2 is SVGAGI. This chain's CDR3 is CASSNHRGRDTEAFF. In DNA form, the CDR3 reads TGTGCCAGCAGTAACCACAGGGGGCGCGACACTGAAGCTTTCTTT.

This clone was observed once. The chain is built from TRBV24-1 and TRBJ2-1; 12 positions match TRBD2. J lost 4 bases, V lost 7 bases, and 4 bases had no gene match. This CDR3 is 15 amino acids long. The germline V gene has CDR1 KGHDR and CDR2 SFDVKD. In nucleotides, the CDR3 is TGTGCCACCAGCCACGGGACTAGCGGGTACAATGAGCAGTTCTTC. This translates into CATSHGTSGYNEQFF.